This record covers a single T cell receptor beta chain. Its antigen is still unknown. The data originate from a study of T-cell memory formation after mild COVID-19. TCR alpha and TCR beta cDNA libraries carrying sample barcodes and UMIs were produced by 5'RACE using constant-segment primers. TCRdb called the 5' RACE reads again in MiXCR, with one record for every CDR3 protein. The data contain approximately 260,000 distinct CDR3 sequences, 16% of them singletons. Points from the study as a whole: Within pre-infection memory, some responding clones were found, suggesting cross-reactive memory joined. The study found balanced CD4/CD8 in clones contracting day 15 to 85 and a CD4+ lean in later expanders.

Germline V CDR1 and CDR2: MNHNS, SASEGT. CDR3 length equals 15 residues. The V and J ends lost 6 bases and 3 bases, in that order; junction bases with no gene match: 7. This clonotype was obtained from a man in his late teens or twenties who had mild COVID-19 (a few samples of this study predate the infection). Cell type and time point are not known. Input material: PBMCs or a T cell subset sorted from them (not recorded which). V and J are TRBV6-1 and TRBJ1-4; TRBD1 aligns across 7 bases. CDR3 region: CASRSKGAPNEKLFF. The CDR3 bases are TGTGCCAGCAGGTCTAAGGGGGCACCTAATGAAAAACTGTTTTTT.